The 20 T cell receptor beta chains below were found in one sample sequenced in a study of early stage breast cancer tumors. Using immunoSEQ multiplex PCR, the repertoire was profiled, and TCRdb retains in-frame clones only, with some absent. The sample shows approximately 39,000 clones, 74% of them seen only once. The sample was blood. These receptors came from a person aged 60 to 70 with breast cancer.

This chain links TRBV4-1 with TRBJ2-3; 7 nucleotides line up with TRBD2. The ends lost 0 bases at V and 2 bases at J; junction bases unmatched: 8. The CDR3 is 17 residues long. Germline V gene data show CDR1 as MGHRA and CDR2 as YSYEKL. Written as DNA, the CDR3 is TGCGCCAGCAGCCAAGATGGCGGCGGGGGATCCACAGATACGCAGTATTTT. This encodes CASSQDGGGGSTDTQYF.

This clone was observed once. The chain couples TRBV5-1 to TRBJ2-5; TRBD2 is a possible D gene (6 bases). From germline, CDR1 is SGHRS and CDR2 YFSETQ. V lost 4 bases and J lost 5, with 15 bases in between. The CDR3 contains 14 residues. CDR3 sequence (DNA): TGCGCCAGCAGCCCCGGGACTCCTGGGGAGACCCAGTACTTC. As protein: CASSPGTPGETQYF.

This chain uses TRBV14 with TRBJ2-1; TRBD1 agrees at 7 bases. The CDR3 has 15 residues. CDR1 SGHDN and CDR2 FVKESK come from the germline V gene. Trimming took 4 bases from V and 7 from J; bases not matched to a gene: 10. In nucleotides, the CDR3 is TGTGCCAGCAGCCCCACAGGGGAAATCCTAAATGAGCAGTTCTTC. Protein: CASSPTGEILNEQFF. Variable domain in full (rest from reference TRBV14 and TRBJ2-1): EAGVTQFPSHSVIEKGQTVTLRCDPISGHDNLYWYRRVMGKEIKFLLHFVKESKQDESGMPNNRFLAERTGGTYSTLKVQPAELEDSGVYFCASSPTGEILNEQFFGPGTRLTVL.

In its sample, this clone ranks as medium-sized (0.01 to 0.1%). For the CDR3, the DNA is TGCGCCAGCAGTGTCCAGGATTTTACCTGCCAAGCTTTCTTT. It codes for CASSVQDFTCQAFF. V gene TRBV10-1 combines with J gene TRBJ1-1, with unresolved D. From germline, CDR1 is WNHNN and CDR2 SYGVQD (reference sequence). The V end was cut by 4 bases, the J end by 9 bases, with 18 bases between. The CDR3 has 14 residues.

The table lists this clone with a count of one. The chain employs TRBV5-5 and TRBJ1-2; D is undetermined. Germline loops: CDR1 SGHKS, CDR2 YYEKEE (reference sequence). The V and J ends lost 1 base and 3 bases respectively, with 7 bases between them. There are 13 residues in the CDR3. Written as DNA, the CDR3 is TGTGCCAGCAGCTTGAGGACCTACTATGGCTACACCTTC. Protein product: CASSLRTYYGYTF.

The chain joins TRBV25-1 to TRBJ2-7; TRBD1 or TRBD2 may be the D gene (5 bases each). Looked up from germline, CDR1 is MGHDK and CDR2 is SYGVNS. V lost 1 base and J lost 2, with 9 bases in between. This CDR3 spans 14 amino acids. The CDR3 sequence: CASSEWDGAYEQYF. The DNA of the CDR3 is TGTGCCAGCAGTGAATGGGACGGAGCCTACGAGCAGTACTTC.

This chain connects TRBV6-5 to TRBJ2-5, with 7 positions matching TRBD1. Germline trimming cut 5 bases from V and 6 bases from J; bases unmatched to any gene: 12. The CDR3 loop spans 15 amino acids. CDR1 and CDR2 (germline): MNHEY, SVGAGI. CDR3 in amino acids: CASSPSQGLDKTQYF. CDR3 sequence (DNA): TGTGCCAGCAGTCCGTCACAGGGGTTAGATAAGACCCAGTACTTC.

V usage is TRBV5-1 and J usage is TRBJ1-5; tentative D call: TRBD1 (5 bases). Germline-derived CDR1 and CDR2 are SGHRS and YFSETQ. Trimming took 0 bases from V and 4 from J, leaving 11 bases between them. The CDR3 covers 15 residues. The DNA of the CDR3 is TGCGCCAGCAGCTTGGCCGGGCGGGGGAATCAGCCCCAGCATTTT. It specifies CASSLAGRGNQPQHF.

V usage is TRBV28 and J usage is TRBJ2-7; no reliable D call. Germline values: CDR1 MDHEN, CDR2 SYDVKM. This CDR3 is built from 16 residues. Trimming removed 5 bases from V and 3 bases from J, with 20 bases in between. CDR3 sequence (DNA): TGTGCCAGCAGTCCGATTTACTTGGGCAGGCTCTACGAGCAGTACTTC. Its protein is CASSPIYLGRLYEQYF.

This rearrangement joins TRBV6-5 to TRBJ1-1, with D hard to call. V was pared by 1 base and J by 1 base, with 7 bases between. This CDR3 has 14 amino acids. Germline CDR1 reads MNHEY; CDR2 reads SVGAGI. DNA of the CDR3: TGTGCCAGCAGTTACTACGGATCGAACACTGAAGCTTTCTTT. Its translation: CASSYYGSNTEAFF.

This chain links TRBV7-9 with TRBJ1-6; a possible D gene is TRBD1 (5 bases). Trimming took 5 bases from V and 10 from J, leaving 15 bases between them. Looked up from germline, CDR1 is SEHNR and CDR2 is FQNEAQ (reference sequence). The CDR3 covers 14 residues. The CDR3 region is CASSLGTVASPLHF. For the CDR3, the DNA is TGTGCCAGCAGCCTGGGGACGGTCGCATCACCCCTCCACTTT.

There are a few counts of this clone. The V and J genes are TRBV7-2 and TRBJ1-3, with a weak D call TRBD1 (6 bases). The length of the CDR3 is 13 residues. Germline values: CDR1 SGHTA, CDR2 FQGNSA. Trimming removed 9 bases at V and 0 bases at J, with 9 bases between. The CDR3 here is CASGQNSGNTIYF. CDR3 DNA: TGTGCCAGTGGACAGAACTCTGGAAACACCATATATTTT.

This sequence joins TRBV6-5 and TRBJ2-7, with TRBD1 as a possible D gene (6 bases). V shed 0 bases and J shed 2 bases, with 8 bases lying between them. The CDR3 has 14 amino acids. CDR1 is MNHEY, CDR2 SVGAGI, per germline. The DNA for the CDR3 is TGTGCCAGCAGTTACTCGCAGGGGCCCTACGAGCAGTACTTC. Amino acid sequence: CASSYSQGPYEQYF.

The CDR3 sequence is CASSPEVAGYNEQFF. CDR3 bases: TGTGCCAGCAGCCCGGAGGTAGCGGGCTACAATGAGCAGTTCTTC. The chain is built from TRBV5-4 and TRBJ2-1; 7 bases match TRBD2. The CDR3 spans 15 residues. CDR1 and CDR2 (germline): SGHNT, YYREEE (reference sequence). The trim removed 4 bases at V and 3 bases at J, leaving 7 bases unmatched. Variable domain in full (rest from reference TRBV5-4 and TRBJ2-1): ETGVTQSPTHLIKTRGQQVTLRCSSQSGHNTVSWYQQALGQGPQFIFQYYREEENGRGNFPPRFSGLQFPNYSSELNVNALELDDSALYLCASSPEVAGYNEQFFGPGTRLTVL.

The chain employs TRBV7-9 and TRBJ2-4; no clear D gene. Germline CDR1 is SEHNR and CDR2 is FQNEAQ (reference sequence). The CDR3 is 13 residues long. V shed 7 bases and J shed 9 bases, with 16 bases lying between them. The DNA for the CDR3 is TGTGCCAGCACCCCGACGGATTTTGCCATTCAGTACTTC. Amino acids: CASTPTDFAIQYF.

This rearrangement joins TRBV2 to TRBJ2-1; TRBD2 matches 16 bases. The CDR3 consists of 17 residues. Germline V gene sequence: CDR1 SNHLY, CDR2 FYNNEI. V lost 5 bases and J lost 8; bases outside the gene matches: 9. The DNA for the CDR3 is TGTGCCAGCAGTCCCGGGACTAGCGGGAGGGATTACGATGAGCAGTTCTTC. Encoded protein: CASSPGTSGRDYDEQFF.

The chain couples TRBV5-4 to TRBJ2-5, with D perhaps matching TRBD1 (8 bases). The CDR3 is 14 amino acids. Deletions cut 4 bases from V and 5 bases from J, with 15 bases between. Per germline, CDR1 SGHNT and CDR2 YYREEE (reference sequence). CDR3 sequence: CASSRGDRRETQYF. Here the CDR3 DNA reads TGTGCCAGCAGCCGGGGGGACAGGAGGGAGACCCAGTACTTC. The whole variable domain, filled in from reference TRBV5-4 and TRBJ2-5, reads ETGVTQSPTHLIKTRGQQVTLRCSSQSGHNTVSWYQQALGQGPQFIFQYYREEENGRGNFPPRFSGLQFPNYSSELNVNALELDDSALYLCASSRGDRRETQYFGPGTRLLVL.

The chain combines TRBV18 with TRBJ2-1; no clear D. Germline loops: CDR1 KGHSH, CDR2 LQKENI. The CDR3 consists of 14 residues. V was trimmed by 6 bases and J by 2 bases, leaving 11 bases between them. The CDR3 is CASSPDPTYNEQFF. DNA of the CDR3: TGTGCCAGCTCTCCTGACCCAACCTACAATGAGCAGTTCTTC. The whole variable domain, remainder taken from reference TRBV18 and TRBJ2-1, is NAGVMQNPRHLVRRRGQEARLRCSPMKGHSHVYWYRQLPEEGLKFMVYLQKENIIDESGMPKERFSAEFPKEGPSILRIQQVVRGDSAAYFCASSPDPTYNEQFFGPGTRLTVL.

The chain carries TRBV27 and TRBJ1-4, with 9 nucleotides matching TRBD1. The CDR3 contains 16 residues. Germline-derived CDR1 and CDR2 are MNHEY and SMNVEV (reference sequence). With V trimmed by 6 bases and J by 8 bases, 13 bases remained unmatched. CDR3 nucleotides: TGTGCCAGCAGGGGTTCAAAACAGGGGGCTGGGGAAAAACTGTTTTTT. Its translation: CASRGSKQGAGEKLFF.

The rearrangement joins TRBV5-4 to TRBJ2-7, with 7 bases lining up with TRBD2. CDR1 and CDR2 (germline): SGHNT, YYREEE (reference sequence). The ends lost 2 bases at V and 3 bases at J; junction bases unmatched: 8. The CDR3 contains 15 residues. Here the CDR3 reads CASSLGSGHFYEQYF. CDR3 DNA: TGTGCCAGCAGCTTAGGTAGCGGGCATTTCTACGAGCAGTACTTC. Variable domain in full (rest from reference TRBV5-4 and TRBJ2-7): ETGVTQSPTHLIKTRGQQVTLRCSSQSGHNTVSWYQQALGQGPQFIFQYYREEENGRGNFPPRFSGLQFPNYSSELNVNALELDDSALYLCASSLGSGHFYEQYFGPGTRLTVT.